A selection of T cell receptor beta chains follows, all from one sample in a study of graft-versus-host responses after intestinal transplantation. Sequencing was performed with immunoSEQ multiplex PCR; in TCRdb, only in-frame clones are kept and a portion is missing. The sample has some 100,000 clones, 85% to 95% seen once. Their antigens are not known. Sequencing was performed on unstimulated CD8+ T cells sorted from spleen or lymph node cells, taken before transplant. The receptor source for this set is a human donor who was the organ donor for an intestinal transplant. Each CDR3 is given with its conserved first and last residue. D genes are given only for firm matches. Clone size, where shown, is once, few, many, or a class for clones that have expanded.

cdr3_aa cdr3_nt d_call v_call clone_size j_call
CASSATYNEQFF TGTGCCAGCAGTGCGACTTACAATGAGCAGTTCTTC . TRBV6-1 . TRBJ2-1
CASSQGGNLYEQYF TGCGCCAGCAGCCAGGGGGGTAATCTCTACGAGCAGTACTTC . TRBV4-1 . TRBJ2-7
CAMALEAYEQYF TGTGCCATGGCCCTAGAGGCCTACGAGCAGTACTTC . TRBV28 . TRBJ2-7
CASSQGQVSTDTQYF TGTGCCAGCAGCCAAGGGCAGGTGAGCACAGATACGCAGTATTTT . TRBV14 . TRBJ2-3
CASSWRRDRGSYEQYF TGTGCCAGCAGCTGGCGTCGGGACAGGGGATCCTACGAGCAGTACTTC TRBD1 TRBV5-6 . TRBJ2-7
CASSSLGRGNSPLHF TGTGCCAGCAGTTCCCTCGGAAGGGGTAATTCACCCCTCCACTTT . TRBV27 . TRBJ1-6
CASSTTGLNEQFF TGTGCCAGTAGTACGACGGGACTAAATGAGCAGTTCTTC TRBD2 TRBV19 . TRBJ2-1
CTSRTISGSSYNEQFF TGCACCAGCAGAACCATTAGCGGGAGTTCCTACAATGAGCAGTTCTTC . TRBV1 . TRBJ2-1
CASSYGTSGGTDTQYF TGTGCCAGCAGCTACGGGACTAGCGGCGGCACAGATACGCAGTATTTT TRBD2 TRBV5-8 . TRBJ2-3
CATSSPGTPEGETQYF TGTGCCACCAGCAGTCCCGGGACCCCGGAGGGGGAGACCCAGTACTTC . TRBV15 . TRBJ2-5
CATSRGDRFGYTF TGTGCCACCAGCAGAGGGGACAGATTCGGCTACACCTTC TRBD1 TRBV15 . TRBJ1-2
CASSQLANTYNEQFF TGCGCCAGCAGCCAACTAGCGAACACTTACAATGAGCAGTTCTTC . TRBV4-1 . TRBJ2-1
CASSLGGRGNEQFF TGTGCCAGCAGTTTGGGGGGGCGGGGGAATGAGCAGTTCTTC . TRBV27 . TRBJ2-1
CATSRDRARGYEQYF TGTGCCACCAGCAGAGATAGGGCCCGGGGCTACGAGCAGTACTTC . TRBV15 once TRBJ2-7
CASSLWLSGNTIYF TGTGCCAGCAGTCTCTGGCTCTCTGGAAACACCATATATTTT . TRBV2 few TRBJ1-3
CASSPYGQPGDTQYF TGCGCCAGCAGCCCCTATGGACAGCCCGGGGATACGCAGTATTTT . TRBV4-1 . TRBJ2-3
CASKTAGALDTQYF TGTGCCAGCAAGACCGCGGGGGCCCTAGATACGCAGTATTTT . TRBV5-4 . TRBJ2-3
CASSFEHQETQYF TGTGCCAGCAGCTTCGAGCACCAAGAGACCCAGTACTTC . TRBV5-6 few TRBJ2-5
CARDRSSYNEQFF TGTGCCAGAGATAGAAGCTCCTACAATGAGCAGTTCTTC . TRBV28 once TRBJ2-1
CASSSQGPYGYTF TGTGCCAGCAGTTCACAGGGGCCGTATGGCTACACCTTC TRBD1 TRBV28 . TRBJ1-2
CASSSGTGVYEQYF TGTGCCAGCAGTTCCGGGACAGGGGTCTACGAGCAGTACTTC TRBD1 TRBV6-5 few TRBJ2-7
CASSSRGLTEAFF TGTGCCAGCAGCTCCAGGGGGCTGACTGAAGCTTTCTTT TRBD1 TRBV11-2 . TRBJ1-1
CASGRAVGGGGTQYF TGTGCTAGTGGCAGGGCGGTCGGCGGGGGGGGGACCCAGTACTTC TRBD2 TRBV12-5 . TRBJ2-5
CAISEPPYGGSKTQYF TGTGCCATCAGTGAGCCACCCTATGGGGGGTCCAAGACCCAGTACTTC . TRBV10-3 . TRBJ2-5
CASSVATSGAHEQYF TGTGCCAGCAGTGTGGCGACTAGCGGGGCACACGAGCAGTACTTC TRBD2 TRBV2 once TRBJ2-7
CASSFLAGRQETQYF TGTGCCAGCAGTTTCCTAGCGGGGAGACAAGAGACCCAGTACTTC TRBD2 TRBV6-5 . TRBJ2-5
CASSTWQGKVATNEKLFF TGTGCCAGCAGCACTTGGCAGGGGAAAGTCGCTACTAATGAAAAACTGTTTTTT . TRBV12-1 . TRBJ1-4
CASSLDRGAPDVGKNIQYF TGTGCCAGCAGCTTAGATCGGGGGGCCCCTGATGTGGGTAAAAACATTCAGTACTTC . TRBV11-3 . TRBJ2-4
CASNLGLAGAGGSYNEQFF TGTGCCAGCAACCTCGGACTAGCGGGGGCCGGGGGCTCCTACAATGAGCAGTTCTTC TRBD2 TRBV5-8 . TRBJ2-1
CASSVGSGSLADTQYF TGTGCCAGCAGCGTAGGTAGCGGGAGTCTGGCAGATACGCAGTATTTT TRBD2 TRBV9 once TRBJ2-3
CASSLGPGNTDTQYF TGTGCCAGCAGCTTGGGTCCCGGGAACACAGATACGCAGTATTTT . TRBV13 . TRBJ2-3
CASRDGQPRGTEAFF TGTGCCAGCAGGGATGGACAGCCCCGCGGCACTGAAGCTTTCTTT . TRBV6-6 . TRBJ1-1
CASASGTYVSYTF TGTGCCAGCGCATCCGGTACCTATGTTAGCTACACCTTC . TRBV6-1 . TRBJ1-2
CASGRGIHGYTF TGTGCTAGTGGTAGAGGGATCCATGGCTACACCTTC . TRBV12-5 . TRBJ1-2
CASRTPTGSYEQYF TGTGCCAGCAGGACACCGACAGGGTCCTACGAGCAGTACTTC TRBD1 TRBV28 . TRBJ2-7
CASSGGIYNEQFF TGTGCCAGCAGCGGGGGGATCTACAATGAGCAGTTCTTC . TRBV7-9 . TRBJ2-1
CASSLNYWRPNYGYTF TGTGCCAGCAGCTTAAACTACTGGAGGCCCAACTATGGCTACACCTTC . TRBV13 . TRBJ1-2
CASSFVLLREQFF TGTGCCAGCAGCTTCGTCCTCCTACGGGAGCAGTTCTTC . TRBV11-2 once TRBJ2-1
CASSLVGGEQFF TGTGCCAGCAGCTTAGTCGGGGGAGAGCAGTTCTTC . TRBV7-3 . TRBJ2-1
CASSREIGYEQYF TGTGCCAGCAGTCGAGAGATTGGTTACGAGCAGTACTTC . TRBV27 . TRBJ2-7
CASSGQGGETQYF TGTGCCAGCAGTGGCCAGGGTGGGGAGACCCAGTACTTC . TRBV27 few TRBJ2-5
CVSSFRDSFVSEQFF TGTGTCAGCAGCTTCCGGGACTCCTTCGTTAGTGAGCAGTTCTTC . TRBV14 . TRBJ2-1
CASSERGYTDTQYF TGTGCCAGCAGTGAAAGGGGTTACACAGATACGCAGTATTTT . TRBV2 . TRBJ2-3
CASIGLGDFADTQYF TGTGCCAGCATCGGCCTCGGGGACTTTGCAGATACGCAGTATTTT . TRBV5-4 . TRBJ2-3
CASSQGGTGGYNEQFF TGCGCCAGCAGCCAAGGTGGGACAGGGGGCTACAATGAGCAGTTCTTC TRBD1 TRBV4-1 . TRBJ2-1
CASSVVMADYGYTF TGTGCCAGCAGTGTGGTTATGGCGGACTATGGCTACACCTTC . TRBV6-1 . TRBJ1-2
CASSPGTGAYEQYF TGCGCCAGCAGCCCCGGGACAGGGGCCTACGAGCAGTACTTC TRBD1 TRBV4-3 . TRBJ2-7
CASSPMGGKQYF TGTGCCAGCAGCCCTATGGGGGGAAAGCAGTACTTC . TRBV9 few TRBJ2-7
CASSLGAGGYNEQFF TGTGCCAGCAGCTTAGGGGCGGGAGGGTACAATGAGCAGTTCTTC TRBD2 TRBV7-9 . TRBJ2-1
CASSLRPRETQYF TGTGCCAGCAGCTTACGGCCCAGGGAGACCCAGTACTTC . TRBV7-9 . TRBJ2-5
CASSLDPDSHPISGNTIYF TGTGCCAGCAGCTTAGACCCGGACAGCCACCCGATCTCTGGAAACACCATATATTTT . TRBV7-9 . TRBJ1-3
CASSQGQGVWNTEAFF TGCGCCAGCAGCCAAGGTCAGGGCGTGTGGAACACTGAAGCTTTCTTT . TRBV4-1 . TRBJ1-1
CASSYERGRQELFF TGTGCCAGCAGCTATGAGCGGGGCAGGCAGGAGCTGTTTTTT TRBD2 TRBV7-9 . TRBJ2-2
CASSVGDLTYNEQFF TGTGCCAGCAGCGTCGGGGATTTGACCTACAATGAGCAGTTCTTC . TRBV9 . TRBJ2-1
CASSLPPSGGYNEQFF TGCGCCAGCAGCTTGCCCCCTAGCGGGGGTTACAATGAGCAGTTCTTC TRBD2 TRBV5-1 . TRBJ2-1
CAWSVKRGEQYF TGTGCCTGGAGTGTTAAAAGAGGCGAGCAGTACTTC . TRBV30 few TRBJ2-7
CAREGDRGQLENSPLHF TGTGCCAGGGAAGGGGACAGGGGGCAGTTGGAGAATTCACCCCTCCACTTT TRBD1 TRBV27 . TRBJ1-6